Each of the 27 T cell receptor beta chains below was sequenced from the same sample in a study of sequential checkpoint blockade in melanoma. Stated treatment: randomized to nivolumab then ipilimumab (arm A) or the reverse (arm B). Measured with immunoSEQ multiplex PCR; TCRdb has only the in-frame clones, and not every one. The sample shows just over 1,400 clones, about a fifth of them seen only once. The sequences come from tumor tissue (inferred from file names), collected from a patient given nivolumab and ipilimumab in sequence. The receptors come from a human donor with melanoma.

This clone was seen a few times. The V gene is TRBV11-3, the J gene TRBJ1-3; 8 bases are a match to TRBD1. J lost 4 bases, V lost 2 bases, and 4 bases had no gene match. Germline V gene lookup returns CDR1 SGHNT and CDR2 YENEEA. This CDR3 region has 15 residues. The CDR3 bases are TGTGCCAGCAGCTTAACCACAGGGGGAGGAAACACCATATATTTT. It specifies CASSLTTGGGNTIYF.

By sample fraction, this clone is medium-sized. V is TRBV11-3 and J is TRBJ2-1; D is perhaps TRBD2 (5 bases). Per the germline V gene, CDR1 is SGHNT and CDR2 is YENEEA. The ends were cut back, 5 bases at V and 0 bases at J, with 14 bases in the middle. This CDR3 region has 16 residues. CDR3 coding DNA: TGTGCCAGCAGCCCCCAACTAGGCATCTCCTACAATGAGCAGTTCTTC. Translation: CASSPQLGISYNEQFF.

V gene TRBV19 combines with J gene TRBJ2-1, with D possibly TRBD2 on 6 matching bases. The ends were cut back, 3 bases at V and 7 bases at J, with 16 bases in the middle. Per germline, CDR1 LNHDA and CDR2 SQIVND (reference sequence). CDR3 length equals 15 residues. This chain's CDR3 is CASSIGGIGMNEQFF. The CDR3 coding sequence is TGTGCCAGTAGTATCGGCGGGATCGGGATGAATGAGCAGTTCTTC. Variable domain in full (rest from reference TRBV19 and TRBJ2-1): DGGITQSPKYLFRKEGQNVTLSCEQNLNHDAMYWYRQDPGQGLRLIYYSQIVNDFQKGDIAEGYSVSREKKESFPLTVTSAQKNPTAFYLCASSIGGIGMNEQFFGPGTRLTVL.

Within the sample, this clone is medium-sized. This chain joins TRBV11-3 and TRBJ2-2, with D possibly called TRBD1 or TRBD2 (7 bases each). Trimming left V 3 bases short and J 2 bases short, with 25 bases between. CDR3 length: 20 residues. Germline V gives CDR1 SGHNT, CDR2 YENEEA. In DNA, the CDR3 is TGTGCCAGCAGCTTGTTTGGAGCACAGGGACAGCGGGGTAACACCGGGGAGCTGTTTTTT. It codes for CASSLFGAQGQRGNTGELFF.

This clone was found a few times. In DNA form, the CDR3 reads TGTGCCAGCAGCTTGGGGGACCGCACAGATACGCAGTATTTT. It yields the protein CASSLGDRTDTQYF. This chain uses TRBV11-3 with TRBJ2-3; D may match TRBD1 or TRBD2 (5 bases each). Between the trimmed V and J ends, which lost 3 bases and 1 base, there was a span of 8 bases. The germline V gene encodes CDR1 SGHNT and CDR2 YENEEA. The CDR3 sequence is 14 residues long.

Concerning this clone itself: Germline is not matched at one junction end, which may reflect a read error. This chain links TRBV6-8 with TRBJ2-2; 7 nucleotides line up with TRBD2. The CDR3 is made up of 16 amino acids. Germline loops: CDR1 MNHGY, CDR2 SAAAGT. The CDR3 region is CAISGLGEGSSGELFF. The CDR3 region has the DNA TGTGCCATCAGTGGCCTTGGGGAGGGCTCGAGCGGGGAGCTGTTTTTT.

This clone has more than one count but fewer than ten. This specimen includes other DNA sequences encoding the same CDR3. This chain links TRBV6-8 with TRBJ2-5; 11 nucleotides align to TRBD1. CDR1 is MNHGY, CDR2 SAAAGT, per germline. V gave up 6 bases and J gave up 4 bases; unmatched junction bases: 7. The CDR3 covers 15 residues. CDR3 amino acids: CASRPWTGGVETQYF. For the CDR3, the DNA is TGTGCCAGCAGGCCCTGGACAGGGGGCGTAGAGACCCAGTACTTC.

This clone came up a few times. The chain uses TRBV5-1 and TRBJ1-4; D may be TRBD1 (5 bases). CDR1 is SGHRS, CDR2 YFSETQ, per germline. Trimming pared 4 bases from V and 5 bases from J, leaving 15 bases between. This CDR3 contains 15 residues. The CDR3 nucleotides are TGCGCCAGCAGCGAGAGCGGGACGTCAAATGAAAAACTGTTTTTT. Residues: CASSESGTSNEKLFF.

In its sample, this clone is medium-sized. DNA of the CDR3: TGCGCCAGCAGCTTAAGGACTAGCGCGAACACCGGGGAGCTGTTTTTT. It translates to CASSLRTSANTGELFF. This chain links TRBV23-1 with TRBJ2-2, with 9 bases that match TRBD2. TRBV23-1 is treated as an ORF (open reading frame) with a function not yet certain. This CDR3 has 16 amino acids. V lost 6 bases, J lost 0 bases, and 5 bases stayed unmatched.

This sequence joins TRBV5-1 and TRBJ1-6, with D maybe TRBD1 (5 bases). V was pared by 4 bases and J by 7 bases, with 12 bases between. The CDR3 runs 14 residues. The germline V gene encodes CDR1 SGHRS and CDR2 YFSETQ. For the CDR3, the DNA is TGCGCCAGCAGCCAGGGATTGGTGAATTCACCCCTCCACTTT. It is translated as CASSQGLVNSPLHF.

The CDR3 spells CASSPWTSGAYEQYF. The DNA for the CDR3 is TGTGCCAGTAGTCCCTGGACTAGCGGGGCCTACGAGCAGTACTTC. The V call is TRBV19, the J call TRBJ2-7, with 12 bases fitting TRBD2. The CDR3 is made up of 15 amino acids. Germline V CDR1 and CDR2: LNHDA, SQIVND (reference sequence). V trimming: 5 bases; J trimming: 2 bases; junction bases outside the gene matches: 4.

The table lists this clone with a few counts. The rearrangement uses TRBV6-8 and TRBJ2-2; D might be TRBD1 (5 bases). The CDR3 has 14 amino acids. V was shortened by 5 bases and J by 0 bases, with 7 bases between the two germline ends. Germline loops: CDR1 MNHGY, CDR2 SAAAGT. The CDR3 bases are TGTGCCAGCAGTCTACAGGCGAACACCGGGGAGCTGTTTTTT. It encodes CASSLQANTGELFF.

The chain recombines TRBV15 with TRBJ2-3, with TRBD2 matching 12 bases. V shed 1 base, J shed 3 bases, and the junction held 11 bases outside the gene matches. Germline CDR1 reads LNHNV; CDR2 reads YYDKDF (reference sequence). The CDR3 sequence is 19 residues long. The CDR3 DNA reads as TGTGCCACCAGCAGAGGCGTCCCTCTCACTAGCGGGAGGACAGATACGCAGTATTTT. Amino acids: CATSRGVPLTSGRTDTQYF. Full variable domain (missing parts from reference TRBV15 and TRBJ2-3): DAMVIQNPRYQVTQFGKPVTLSCSQTLNHNVMYWYQQKSSQAPKLLFHYYDKDFNNEADTPDNFQSRRPNTSFCFLDIRSPGLGDTAMYLCATSRGVPLTSGRTDTQYFGPGTRLTVL.

By frequency in the sample, this clone is large (0.1 to 1%). The V and J genes are TRBV11-3 and TRBJ1-1; D is unclear. In germline, CDR1 is SGHNT, CDR2 YENEEA. CDR3 length: 15 amino acids. The V gene lost 8 bases and the J gene lost 2 bases, with 18 bases spanning the gap. The CDR3 sequence is CASRMVRSRNTEAFF. The DNA of the CDR3 is TGTGCCAGCCGGATGGTCAGATCCCGAAACACTGAAGCTTTCTTT.

This clone came up a few times. The genes are TRBV4-1 and TRBJ2-7, with 7 bases that match TRBD2. The CDR3 totals 14 residues. Germline loops: CDR1 MGHRA, CDR2 YSYEKL. With 4 bases clipped from V and 2 bases from J, the junction kept 5 bases outside the gene matches. For the CDR3, the DNA is TGCGCCAGCAGCCTCGGACTAGACCCCTACGAGCAGTACTTC. This gives the protein CASSLGLDPYEQYF.

This chain links TRBV23-1 with TRBJ1-3; 8 nucleotides match TRBD1. TRBV23-1 is sorted into the ORF group, with uncertain function. This CDR3 region has 21 residues. The V and J ends lost 6 bases and 2 bases, in that order; junction bases with no gene match: 24. The CDR3 DNA reads as TGCGCCAGCAGCTTGGTCGGATACGCAGGGGGCTCCCCGGGAACTGGAAACACCATATATTTT. Its translation is CASSLVGYAGGSPGTGNTIYF.

This clone was recorded a few times. The chain carries TRBV19 and TRBJ2-2, with D perhaps matching TRBD1 (5 bases). Trimming took 7 bases from V and 2 from J, leaving 14 bases between them. Germline loops: CDR1 LNHDA, CDR2 SQIVND (reference sequence). This CDR3 is built from 15 residues. CDR3 amino acids: CASTPRDRNTGELFF. Here the CDR3 DNA reads TGTGCCAGTACCCCCCGTGACAGAAACACCGGGGAGCTGTTTTTT.

This clone was seen a handful of times. The same CDR3 arises from other DNA sequences in this sample as well. V and J are TRBV18 and TRBJ2-1; 13 nucleotides align to TRBD2. V trimming: 3 bases; J trimming: 7 bases; junction bases outside the gene matches: 3. The CDR3 length is 15 residues. CDR1 is KGHSH, CDR2 LQKENI, per germline. The CDR3 bases are TGTGCCAGCTCACCTACTAGCGGGGGGGCTAATGAGCAGTTCTTC. This translates into CASSPTSGGANEQFF.

The gene calls are TRBV19 and TRBJ2-5, with 9 nucleotides matching TRBD1. This CDR3 spans 14 amino acids. The germline CDR1 and CDR2 sequences are LNHDA and SQIVND (reference sequence). V was pared by 3 bases and J by 2 bases, with 1 base of the junction left unmatched. The CDR3 loop reads CASSIGTGQETQYF. Written as DNA, the CDR3 is TGTGCCAGTAGTATTGGGACAGGGCAAGAGACCCAGTACTTC.

The V call is TRBV18, the J call TRBJ2-7; 8 bases agree with TRBD1. V shed 3 bases and J 3 bases; nucleotides not matched to a gene: 4. CDR1 is KGHSH and CDR2 is LQKENI in the germline V gene. The CDR3 spans 14 residues. The CDR3, as DNA: TGTGCCAGCTCACCGCAACAGGGGGTCTACGAGCAGTACTTC. This codes for CASSPQQGVYEQYF.

This chain links TRBV1 with TRBJ2-1; the tabulated D call, TRBD2, remains unverified against the DNA. TRBV1 is a known pseudogene. The CDR3 spans 16 residues. CDR3 nucleotide sequence: TGCGCCAGCAGCCAAGCCCTAGCGGGGATCTACAATGAGCAGTTCTTC. This translates into CASSQALAGIYNEQFF.

The rearrangement uses TRBV28 and TRBJ2-7, with D perhaps TRBD1 (5 bases). Germline loops: CDR1 MDHEN, CDR2 SYDVKM. With 7 bases removed from V and 2 bases from J, the gap between germline ends came to 9 bases. There are 12 residues in the CDR3. The CDR3 DNA reads as TGTGCCAGCATACAGGACGCCTACGAGCAGTACTTC. Encoded protein: CASIQDAYEQYF.

This clone was counted a few times. This rearrangement joins TRBV6-8 to TRBJ1-4, with 7 bases lining up with TRBD1. The germline CDR1 and CDR2 sequences are MNHGY and SAAAGT. The V gene end was trimmed by 4 bases and the J gene end by 14 bases; junction bases not matched to a gene: 7. The CDR3 is made up of 12 amino acids. The DNA for the CDR3 is TGTGCCAGCAGTTCTCAGGGGGAGCAGCTGTTTTTT. It codes for CASSSQGEQLFF.

This clone was observed a handful of times. V and J are TRBV6-8 and TRBJ2-7, with D possibly matching TRBD1 (6 bases). The length of the CDR3 is 14 residues. Germline loops: CDR1 MNHGY, CDR2 SAAAGT. The V end lost 7 bases, the J end lost 6 bases, and 19 bases lay between the germline ends. CDR3 sequence (DNA): TGTGCCAGCAAGAGATCAGGGGATGGGGCCGAGCAGTACTTC. This sequence encodes CASKRSGDGAEQYF.

This clone is deemed medium-sized. The chain combines TRBV6-8 with TRBJ2-5, with D possibly being TRBD2 (6 bases). Per germline, CDR1 MNHGY and CDR2 SAAAGT. The CDR3 has 16 amino acids. V was shortened by 0 bases and J by 2 bases, with 13 bases between the two germline ends. Here the CDR3 DNA reads TGTGCCAGCAGTTACTCGACTAGGACAAGACAAGAGACCCAGTACTTC. It is translated as CASSYSTRTRQETQYF.

The rearrangement uses TRBV11-3 and TRBJ2-2; D not resolved. The CDR3 has 14 residues. V was clipped by 5 bases and J by 6 bases, with 13 bases between them. Germline CDR1 and CDR2: SGHNT and YENEEA. DNA for the CDR3: TGTGCCAGCAGCCATGAAACCTTGGCCGGGGAGCTGTTTTTT. It codes for CASSHETLAGELFF.

By proportion, this clone is large. The chain combines TRBV11-3 with TRBJ2-7; the match to TRBD1 covers 8 bases. This CDR3 is 15 amino acids long. V lost 5 bases to trimming and J lost 4 bases; unmatched junction nucleotides: 10. Germline values: CDR1 SGHNT, CDR2 YENEEA. The CDR3 spells CASSISSGGAYEQYF. In nucleotides, the CDR3 is TGTGCCAGCAGCATTTCCTCAGGGGGCGCATACGAGCAGTACTTC.